This TCR beta chain stems from a study of blood T cell repertoires in COVID-19. Study information: Samples taken during acute and convalescent COVID-19 were collected in the United States, Italy and Spain. T cells, B-cell-depleted T cells, or PBMCs provided the cDNA or gDNA that served as material.

Original processing methods: Amplifying reference gene primers gave estimates of nucleated cell counts. The table came from immunoSEQ multiplex PCR; TCRdb's copy has only in-frame clones and leaves some out. V and J calls plus clone size are reproduced from that table; the DNA served to infer D and trimming. The sample yields 97,000 or so clones, roughly 92% seen once. While infection was still active, Seattle patients were enrolled and then followed longitudinally. Germline V gene data show CDR1 as KGHSH and CDR2 as LQKENI. V shed 5 bases and J 6 bases; nucleotides not matched to a gene: 9. The CDR3 contains 14 residues.

The V call is TRBV18, the J call TRBJ1-1; 7 bases fit TRBD1. Sequencing used peripheral blood. This TCR was sampled from a woman between 45 and 60 years old with COVID-19, enrolled during active disease. In DNA, the CDR3 is TGTGCCAGCTCAGTACAGGGGAGGATGGCTGAAGCTTTCTTT. This encodes CASSVQGRMAEAFF.